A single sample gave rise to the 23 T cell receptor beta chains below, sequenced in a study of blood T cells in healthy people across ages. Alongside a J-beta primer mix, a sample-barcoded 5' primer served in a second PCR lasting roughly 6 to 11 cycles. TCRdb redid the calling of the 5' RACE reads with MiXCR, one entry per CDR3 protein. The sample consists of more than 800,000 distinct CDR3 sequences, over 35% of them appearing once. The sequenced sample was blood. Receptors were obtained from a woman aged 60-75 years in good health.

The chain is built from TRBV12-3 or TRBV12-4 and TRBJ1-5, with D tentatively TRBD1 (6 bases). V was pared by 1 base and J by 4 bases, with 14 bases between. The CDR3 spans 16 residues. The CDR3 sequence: CASSLGLGGGNQPQHF. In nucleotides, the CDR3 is TGTGCCAGCAGTTTAGGTCTTGGAGGGGGTAATCAGCCCCAGCATTTT.

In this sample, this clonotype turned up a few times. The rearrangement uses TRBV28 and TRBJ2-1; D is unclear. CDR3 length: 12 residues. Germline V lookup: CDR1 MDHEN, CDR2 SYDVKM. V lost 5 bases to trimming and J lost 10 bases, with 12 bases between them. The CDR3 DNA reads TGTGCCAGCAGTATCCCCGGGTTCGAGCAGTTCTTC. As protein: CASSIPGFEQFF.

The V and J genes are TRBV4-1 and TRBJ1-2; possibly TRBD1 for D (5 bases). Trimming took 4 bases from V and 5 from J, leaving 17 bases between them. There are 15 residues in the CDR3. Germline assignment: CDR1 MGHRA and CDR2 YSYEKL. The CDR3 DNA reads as TGCGCCAGCAGCCCTAACGCGGGGGACGTTTATGGCTACACCTTC. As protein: CASSPNAGDVYGYTF.

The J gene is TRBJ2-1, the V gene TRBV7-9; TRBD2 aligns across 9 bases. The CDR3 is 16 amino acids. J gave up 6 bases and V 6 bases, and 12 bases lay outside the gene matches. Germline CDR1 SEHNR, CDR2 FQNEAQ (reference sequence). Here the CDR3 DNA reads TGTGCCAGCAGGAAAAGTAGCGGGAGAAGGGGCAATGAGCAGTTCTTC. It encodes CASRKSSGRRGNEQFF.

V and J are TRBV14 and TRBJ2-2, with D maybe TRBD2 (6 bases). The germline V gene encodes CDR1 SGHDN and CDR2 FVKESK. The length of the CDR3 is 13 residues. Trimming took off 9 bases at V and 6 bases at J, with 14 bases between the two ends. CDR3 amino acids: CASKEGLAGELFF. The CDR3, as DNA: TGTGCCAGTAAGGAGGGACTTGCCGGGGAGCTGTTTTTT.

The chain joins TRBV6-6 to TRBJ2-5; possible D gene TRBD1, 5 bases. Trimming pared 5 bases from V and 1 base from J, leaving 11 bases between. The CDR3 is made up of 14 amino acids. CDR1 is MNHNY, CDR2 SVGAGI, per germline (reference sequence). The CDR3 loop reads CASSTSRAQETQYF. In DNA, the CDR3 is TGTGCCAGCAGTACAAGCAGGGCCCAAGAGACCCAGTACTTC.

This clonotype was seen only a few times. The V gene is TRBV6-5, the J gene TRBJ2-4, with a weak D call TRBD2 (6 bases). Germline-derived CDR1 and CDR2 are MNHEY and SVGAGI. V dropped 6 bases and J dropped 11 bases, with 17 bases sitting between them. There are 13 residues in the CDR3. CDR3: CASSTSWEAFQYF. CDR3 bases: TGTGCCAGCAGCACTAGCTGGGAAGCGTTTCAGTACTTC.

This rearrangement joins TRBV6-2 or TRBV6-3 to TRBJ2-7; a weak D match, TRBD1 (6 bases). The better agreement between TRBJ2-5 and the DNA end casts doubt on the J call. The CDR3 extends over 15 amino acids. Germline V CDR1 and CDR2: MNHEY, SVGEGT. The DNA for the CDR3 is TGTGCCAGCAGCCAACGGCAGGGGAAACAAGAGACCCAGTACTTC. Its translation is CASSQRQGKQETQYF.

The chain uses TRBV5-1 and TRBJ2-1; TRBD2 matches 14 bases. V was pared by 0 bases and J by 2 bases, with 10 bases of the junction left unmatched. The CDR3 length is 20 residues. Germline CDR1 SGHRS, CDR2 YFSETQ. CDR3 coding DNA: TGCGCCAGCAGCTTGGCAAGGACAGGGGGACTAGCGGGGGCCTACAATGAGCAGTTCTTC. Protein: CASSLARTGGLAGAYNEQFF.

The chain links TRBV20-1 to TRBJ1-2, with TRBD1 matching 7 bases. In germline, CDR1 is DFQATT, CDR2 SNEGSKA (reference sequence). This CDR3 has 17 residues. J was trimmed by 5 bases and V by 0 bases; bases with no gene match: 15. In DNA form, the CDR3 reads TGCAGTGCTAGAGATCTACAGGGGAGTTCGTTACGGTATGGCTACACCTTC. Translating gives CSARDLQGSSLRYGYTF.

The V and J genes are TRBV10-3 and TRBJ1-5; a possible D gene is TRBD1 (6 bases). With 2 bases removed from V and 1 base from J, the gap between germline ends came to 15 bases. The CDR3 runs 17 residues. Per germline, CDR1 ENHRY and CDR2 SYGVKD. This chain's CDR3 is CAISEQGGSRSNQPQHF. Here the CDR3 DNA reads TGTGCCATCAGTGAGCAAGGGGGGTCACGGAGCAATCAGCCCCAGCATTTT.

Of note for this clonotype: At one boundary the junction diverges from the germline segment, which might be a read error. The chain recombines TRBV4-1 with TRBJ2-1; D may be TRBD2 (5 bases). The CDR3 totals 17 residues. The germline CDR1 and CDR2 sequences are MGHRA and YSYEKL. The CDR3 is CAGSPKWTSLGNNEQFF. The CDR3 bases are TGCGCCGGCAGCCCAAAATGGACTTCACTTGGGAACAATGAGCAGTTCTTC.

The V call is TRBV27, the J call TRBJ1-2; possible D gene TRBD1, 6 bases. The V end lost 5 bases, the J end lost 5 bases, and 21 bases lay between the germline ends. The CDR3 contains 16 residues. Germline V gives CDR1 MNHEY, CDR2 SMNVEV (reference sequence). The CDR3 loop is CASSTSQGIGIYGYTF. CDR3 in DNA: TGTGCCAGCAGTACGTCACAGGGAATTGGAATATATGGCTACACCTTC.

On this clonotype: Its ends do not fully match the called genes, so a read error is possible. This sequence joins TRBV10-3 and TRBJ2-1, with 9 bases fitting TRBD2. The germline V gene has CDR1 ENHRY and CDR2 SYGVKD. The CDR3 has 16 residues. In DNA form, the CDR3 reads TGTGCCAGCAGTTATTCAACCGGGACTAGCAGCAATGAGCAGTTCTTC. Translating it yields CASSYSTGTSSNEQFF.

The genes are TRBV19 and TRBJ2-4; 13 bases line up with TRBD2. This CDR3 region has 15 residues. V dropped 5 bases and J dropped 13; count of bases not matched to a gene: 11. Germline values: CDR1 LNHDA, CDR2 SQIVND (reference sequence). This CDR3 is CASSPRTSGGLQQYF. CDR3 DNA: TGTGCCAGTAGTCCCCGGACTAGCGGGGGATTGCAGCAGTACTTC.

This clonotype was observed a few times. The chain's CDR3 is CSPTGGWNTEAFF. The DNA for the CDR3 is TGCAGTCCTACGGGGGGCTGGAACACTGAAGCTTTCTTT. This chain joins TRBV20-1 and TRBJ1-1; perhaps TRBD1 as D (6 bases). CDR3 length equals 13 residues. Trimming left V 8 bases short and J 1 base short, with 14 bases between. The V gene's germline CDR1 is DFQATT and CDR2 SNEGSKA (reference sequence).

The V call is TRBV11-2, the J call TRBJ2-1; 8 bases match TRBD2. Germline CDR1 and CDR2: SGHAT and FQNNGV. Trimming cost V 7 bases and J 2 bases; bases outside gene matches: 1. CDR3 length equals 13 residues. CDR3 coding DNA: TGTGCCAGCACGGGACTAGCCTACAATGAGCAGTTCTTC. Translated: CASTGLAYNEQFF.

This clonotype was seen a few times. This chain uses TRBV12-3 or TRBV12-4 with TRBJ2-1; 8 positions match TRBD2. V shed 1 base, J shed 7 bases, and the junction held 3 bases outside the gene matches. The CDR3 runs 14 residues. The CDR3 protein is CASSLGLALNEQFF. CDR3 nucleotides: TGTGCCAGCAGTTTAGGACTAGCGCTAAATGAGCAGTTCTTC.

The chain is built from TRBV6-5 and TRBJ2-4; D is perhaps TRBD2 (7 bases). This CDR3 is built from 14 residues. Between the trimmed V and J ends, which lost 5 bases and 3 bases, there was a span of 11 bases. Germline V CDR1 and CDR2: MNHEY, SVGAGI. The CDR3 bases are TGTGCCAGCAGTAGGGGGAGGGACAAAAACATTCAGTACTTC. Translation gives CASSRGRDKNIQYF.

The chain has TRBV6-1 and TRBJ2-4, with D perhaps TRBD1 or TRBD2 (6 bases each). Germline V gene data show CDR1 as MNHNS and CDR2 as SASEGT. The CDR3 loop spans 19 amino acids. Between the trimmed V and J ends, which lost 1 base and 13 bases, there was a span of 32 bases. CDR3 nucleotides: TGTGCCAGCAGTGAAGACGGCTTCGTTATTGGGCGGGGACACAATGAGCAGTACTTC. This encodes CASSEDGFVIGRGHNEQYF.

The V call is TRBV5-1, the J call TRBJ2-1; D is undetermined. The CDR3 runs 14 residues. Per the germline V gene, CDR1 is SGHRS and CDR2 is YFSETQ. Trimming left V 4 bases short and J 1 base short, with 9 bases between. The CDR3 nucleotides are TGCGCCAGCAGCCCGGTCCTTTCCTACAATGAGCAGTTCTTC. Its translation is CASSPVLSYNEQFF.

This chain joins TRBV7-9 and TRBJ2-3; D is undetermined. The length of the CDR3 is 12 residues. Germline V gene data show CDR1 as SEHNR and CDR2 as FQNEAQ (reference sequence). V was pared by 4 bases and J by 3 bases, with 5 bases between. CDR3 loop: CASSWFTDTQYF. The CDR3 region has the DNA TGTGCCAGCAGCTGGTTTACAGATACGCAGTATTTT. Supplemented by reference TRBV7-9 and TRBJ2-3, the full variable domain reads DTGVSQNPRHKITKRGQNVTFRCDPISEHNRLYWYRQTLGQGPEFLTYFQNEAQLEKSRLLSDRFSAERPKGSFSTLEIQRTEQGDSAMYLCASSWFTDTQYFGPGTRLTVL.

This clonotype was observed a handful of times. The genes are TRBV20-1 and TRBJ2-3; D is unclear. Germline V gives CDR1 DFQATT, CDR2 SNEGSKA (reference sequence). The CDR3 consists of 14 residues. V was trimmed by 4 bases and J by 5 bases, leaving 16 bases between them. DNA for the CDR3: TGCAGTGCTACTGCGTGGGGTGGGTTAGATACGCAGTATTTT. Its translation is CSATAWGGLDTQYF.